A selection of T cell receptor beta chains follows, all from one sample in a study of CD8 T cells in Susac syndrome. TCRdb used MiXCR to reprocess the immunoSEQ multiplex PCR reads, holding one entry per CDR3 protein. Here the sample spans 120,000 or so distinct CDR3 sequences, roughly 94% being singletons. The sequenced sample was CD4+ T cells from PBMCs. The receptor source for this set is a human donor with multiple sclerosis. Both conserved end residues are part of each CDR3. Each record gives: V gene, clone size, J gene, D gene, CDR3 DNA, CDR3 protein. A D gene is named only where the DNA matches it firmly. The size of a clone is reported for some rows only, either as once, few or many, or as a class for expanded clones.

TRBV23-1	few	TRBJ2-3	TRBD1	TGCGCCAGCAGTCGCGACAGGGGGACAGATACGCAGTATTTT	CASSRDRGTDTQYF
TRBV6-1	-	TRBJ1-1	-	TGTGCCAGCAGTGTTTACGCTGCTGAAGCTTTCTTT	CASSVYAAEAFF
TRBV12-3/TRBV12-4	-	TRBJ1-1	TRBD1	TGTGCCAGCAGTTTCGGACAGGGAATTGCCACTGAAGCTTTCTTT	CASSFGQGIATEAFF
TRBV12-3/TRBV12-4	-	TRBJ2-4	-	TGTGCCAGCAGTTTCCGACCCGGGACGATATTCGACTTC	CASSFRPGTIFDF
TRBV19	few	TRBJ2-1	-	TGTGCCAGTAGTATATCTAGGAATGAGCAGTTCTTC	CASSISRNEQFF
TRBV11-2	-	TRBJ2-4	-	TGTGCCACCGCAAGGGTGAGGGACGGCAACATTCAGTACTTC	CATARVRDGNIQYF
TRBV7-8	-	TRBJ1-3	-	TGTGCCAGCAGCTTAGCGGCCCTCTCTGGAAACACCATATATTTT	CASSLAALSGNTIYF
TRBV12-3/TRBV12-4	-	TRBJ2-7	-	TGTGCCAGCACCCTAGGCTACAGGGCCGGGGAGCAGTACTTC	CASTLGYRAGEQYF
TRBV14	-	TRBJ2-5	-	TGTGCCAGCAGCCTCCTCCTGAGTGGCGCGACCCAGTACTTC	CASSLLLSGATQYF
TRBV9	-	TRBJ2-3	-	TGTGCCAGCAGCGCCGCGGGTCTTCCGAGCACAGATACGCAGTATTTT	CASSAAGLPSTDTQYF
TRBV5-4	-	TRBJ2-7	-	TGTGCCAGCAGCTTGGCTGGACAGAACTACGAGCAGTACTTC	CASSLAGQNYEQYF
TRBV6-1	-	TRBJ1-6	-	TGTGCCAGCAATCTTTTCGGGGTTGGGAATTCACCCCTCCACTTT	CASNLFGVGNSPLHF
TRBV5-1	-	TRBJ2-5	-	TGCGCCAGCAGGGCAGGTCGCAACCAAGAGACCCAGTACTTC	CASRAGRNQETQYF
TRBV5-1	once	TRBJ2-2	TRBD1	TGCGCCAGCAGCCGGGACAGGGGGGCCGGGGAGCTGTTTTTT	CASSRDRGAGELFF
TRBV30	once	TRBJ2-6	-	TGTGCCTGGGAGCGGGTCTCCAACGTCCTGACTTTC	CAWERVSNVLTF
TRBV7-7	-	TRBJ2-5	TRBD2	TGTGCCAGCAGCTTAGCGTCTAGCGGACTTAAAGAGACCCAGTACTTC	CASSLASSGLKETQYF
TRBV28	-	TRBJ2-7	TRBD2	TGTGCCAGCAGACCTTTTTGGACTAGCGGGATCTCCTACGAGCAGTACTTC	CASRPFWTSGISYEQYF
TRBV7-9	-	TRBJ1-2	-	TGTGCTATCGCGGCAGATCAGTATGGCTACACCTTC	CAIAADQYGYTF
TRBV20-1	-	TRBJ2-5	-	TGCAGTGCAAACAGGGACGGGCAAGAGACCCAGTACTTC	CSANRDGQETQYF
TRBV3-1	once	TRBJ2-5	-	TGTGCCAGCAGCCCCCCAATAGGGCGGGTATCCTTTCGAGAGACCCAGTACTTC	CASSPPIGRVSFRETQYF
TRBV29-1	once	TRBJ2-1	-	TGCAGCGTTGATCAGGACCCGGGGCGGAATGAGCAGTTCTTC	CSVDQDPGRNEQFF
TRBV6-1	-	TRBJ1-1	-	TGTGCCAGCAGTGAAACCACCACTGAAGCTTTCTTT	CASSETTTEAFF
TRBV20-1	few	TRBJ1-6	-	TGCAGTGTCACGGTGGCTGGTAATTCACCCCTCCATTTT	CSVTVAGNSPLHF
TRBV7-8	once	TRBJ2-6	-	TGTGCCAGCACCTTCTCTGGGGCCAACGTCCTGACTTTC	CASTFSGANVLTF
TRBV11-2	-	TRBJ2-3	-	TGTGCCACCGCCGGAGGCCCGACAGATACGCAGTATTTT	CATAGGPTDTQYF
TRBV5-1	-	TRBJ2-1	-	TGCGCCAGCAGCGCCGCCCTGGGTAGCTCCTACAATGAGCAGTTCTTC	CASSAALGSSYNEQFF
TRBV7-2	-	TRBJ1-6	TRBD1	TGTGCCAGCAGCTTATATCCCAGGGGGCGATACCCGACTTATTCACCCCTCCACTTT	CASSLYPRGRYPTYSPLHF
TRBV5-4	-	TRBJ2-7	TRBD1	TGTGCCAGCAGCTACCGGACAGGGGCCTCCTACGAGCAGTACTTC	CASSYRTGASYEQYF
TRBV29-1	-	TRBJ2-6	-	TGCAGCGCCGCAGGCTCTGGGGCCAACGTCCTGACTTTC	CSAAGSGANVLTF
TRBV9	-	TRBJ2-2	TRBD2	TGTGCCAGCAGTCGTGGAGCCGGGACTAGCCCCGGGGAGCTGTTTTTT	CASSRGAGTSPGELFF
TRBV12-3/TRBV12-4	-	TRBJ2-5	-	TGTGCCAGCAGTTTAGGGGACATCGCCCCAGGGGAGACCCAGTACTTC	CASSLGDIAPGETQYF
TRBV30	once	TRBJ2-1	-	TGTGCCTGGAGAACCCAAAAAAGGGGGGCCGTTGACAATGAGCAGTTCTTC	CAWRTQKRGAVDNEQFF
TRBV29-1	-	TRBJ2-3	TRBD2	TGCAGCGTGGGGGGGAATACAGATACGCAGTATTTT	CSVGGNTDTQYF
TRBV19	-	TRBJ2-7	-	TGTGCCAGTAGCCGTAGTAATAGGGGCTACGAGCAGTACTTC	CASSRSNRGYEQYF
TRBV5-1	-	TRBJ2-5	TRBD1	TGCGCCAGCAGCTTGGTCATAAGGGGGGACAGGGGAAAAGAGACCCAGTACTTC	CASSLVIRGDRGKETQYF